This TCR beta chain comes out of a study of cytomegalovirus exposure and HLA in healthy donors. Study overall: The study's early data release held about 77 million unique TCRs from HLA-typed donors.

A note on this clone: Its antigen is unidentified.

PCR involved 60 Vbeta and 13 Jbeta primers. TCRdb's table, derived via immunoSEQ multiplex PCR, lists solely in-frame clones and lacks some. Of approximately 38,000 clones listed, roughly 82% are singletons. General observations from the study: Highly shared variants forming one cluster were likely a sequencing artifact. Researchers catalogued roughly 150 TCR beta chains as cytomegalovirus-associated.

The receptor was derived from a young woman in good health and CMV-seronegative. Sequencing was performed on PBMCs.

The chain's CDR3 is CASSTRQRVTFYGYTF. CDR3 coding DNA: TGTGCCAGTAGTACCAGGCAGAGAGTTACCTTCTATGGCTACACCTTC. The V call is TRBV19, the J call TRBJ1-2; D remains unclear. The CDR3 is 16 amino acids. Trimming took 4 bases from V and 4 from J, leaving 19 bases between them. Germline V lookup: CDR1 LNHDA, CDR2 SQIVND (reference sequence). Filled out from reference TRBV19 and TRBJ1-2, the complete variable domain reads DGGITQSPKYLFRKEGQNVTLSCEQNLNHDAMYWYRQDPGQGLRLIYYSQIVNDFQKGDIAEGYSVSREKKESFPLTVTSAQKNPTAFYLCASSTRQRVTFYGYTFGSGTRLTVV.